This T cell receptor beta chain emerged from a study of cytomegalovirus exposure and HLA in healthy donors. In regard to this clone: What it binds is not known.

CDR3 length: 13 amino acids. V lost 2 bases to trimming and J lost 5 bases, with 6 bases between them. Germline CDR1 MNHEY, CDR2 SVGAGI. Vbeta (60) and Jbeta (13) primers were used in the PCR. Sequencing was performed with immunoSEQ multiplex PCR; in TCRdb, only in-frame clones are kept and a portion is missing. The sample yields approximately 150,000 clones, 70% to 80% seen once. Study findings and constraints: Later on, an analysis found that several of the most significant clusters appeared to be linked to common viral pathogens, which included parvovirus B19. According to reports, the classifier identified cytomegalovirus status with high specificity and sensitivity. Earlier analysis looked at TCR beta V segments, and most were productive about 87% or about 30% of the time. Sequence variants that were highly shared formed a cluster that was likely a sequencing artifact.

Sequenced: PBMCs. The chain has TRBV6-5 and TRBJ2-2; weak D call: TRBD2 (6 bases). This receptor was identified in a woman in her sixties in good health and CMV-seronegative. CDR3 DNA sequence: TGTGCCAGCAGTTACCGGGAGACCGGGGAGCTGTTTTTT. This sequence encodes CASSYRETGELFF.